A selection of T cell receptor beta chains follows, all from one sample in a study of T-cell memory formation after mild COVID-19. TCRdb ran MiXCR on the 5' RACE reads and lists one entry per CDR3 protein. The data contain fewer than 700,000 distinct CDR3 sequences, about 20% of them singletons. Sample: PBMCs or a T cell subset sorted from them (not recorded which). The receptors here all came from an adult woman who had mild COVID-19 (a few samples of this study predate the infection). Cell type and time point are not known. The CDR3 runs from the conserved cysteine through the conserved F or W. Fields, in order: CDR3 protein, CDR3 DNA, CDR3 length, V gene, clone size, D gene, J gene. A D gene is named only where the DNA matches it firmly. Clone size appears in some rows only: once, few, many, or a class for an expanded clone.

CASSLVVGASTAANTGELFF | TGCGCCAGCAGCTTGGTAGTCGGCGCCTCCACGGCCGCGAACACCGGGGAGCTGTTTTTT | 20 | TRBV5-1 | medium-sized | - | TRBJ2-2
CASSPSGRETDTQYF | TGTGCCAGCAGTCCCAGCGGGAGAGAGACAGATACGCAGTATTTT | 15 | TRBV28 | - | TRBD2 | TRBJ2-3
CASSLRTGRNQPQHF | TGTGCCAGCAGTTTAAGGACAGGGAGAAACCAGCCCCAGCATTTT | 15 | TRBV27 | - | TRBD1 | TRBJ1-5
CASSLPFTSGGARPQTNEQFF | TGCGCCAGCAGCCTCCCCTTTACTAGCGGGGGCGCAAGACCACAAACCAATGAGCAGTTCTTC | 21 | TRBV5-1 | few | TRBD2 | TRBJ2-1
CASSQGLNSGRRYEQYF | TGTGCCAGCAGCCAAGGACTAAATAGTGGCAGAAGATACGAGCAGTACTTC | 17 | TRBV14 | - | - | TRBJ2-7
CASSQAGEQFF | TGTGCCAGCTCCCAGGCGGGGGAGCAGTTCTTC | 11 | TRBV7-2 | many | - | TRBJ2-1
CASSSSRNSYNEQFF | TGTGCCAGCAGCTCCTCTAGAAACTCCTACAATGAGCAGTTCTTC | 15 | TRBV7-9 | - | - | TRBJ2-1
CATSRNSETQYF | TGTGCCACCAGCAGGAACTCAGAGACCCAGTACTTC | 12 | TRBV15 | few | - | TRBJ2-5
CAIRPAGANYGYTF | TGTGCCATCAGGCCGGCAGGAGCTAACTATGGCTACACCTTC | 14 | TRBV10-3 | - | - | TRBJ1-2
CASSLALMRNYGYTF | TGTGCCAGCAGTTTAGCGCTAATGCGGAACTATGGCTACACCTTC | 15 | TRBV12-3/TRBV12-4 | few | - | TRBJ1-2
CASSYSRSNTEAFF | TGTGCCAGCAGTTATTCTAGATCGAACACTGAAGCTTTCTTT | 14 | TRBV7-8 | few | - | TRBJ1-1
CASSYIKLTGSSMPLHF | TGTGCCAGCAGTTATATCAAATTGACAGGTTCCAGTATGCCCCTCCACTTT | 17 | TRBV6-5 | - | - | TRBJ1-6
CASSVGDTLVPSYEQYF | TGTGCCAGCAGCGTAGGGGACACATTAGTTCCCTCCTACGAGCAGTACTTC | 17 | TRBV9 | few | - | TRBJ2-7
CSVEQVGTNYGYTF | TGCAGCGTTGAGCAGGTCGGAACTAACTATGGCTACACCTTC | 14 | TRBV29-1 | - | - | TRBJ1-2
CASSPAGDNEQFF | TGTGCCAGCAGCCCCGCTGGGGACAATGAGCAGTTCTTC | 13 | TRBV13 | - | - | TRBJ2-1
CASSHVAGLTYNEQFF | TGTGCCAGCAGCCATGTAGCGGGACTAACCTACAATGAGCAGTTCTTC | 16 | TRBV3-1 | few | TRBD2 | TRBJ2-1
CASSSSAGGSYEQYF | TGTGCCAGCAGCTCCTCAGCGGGAGGTTCATACGAGCAGTACTTC | 15 | TRBV6-2/TRBV6-3 | - | TRBD2 | TRBJ2-7
CSVEGLSDQETQYF | TGCAGCGTTGAGGGTCTTAGCGACCAAGAGACCCAGTACTTC | 14 | TRBV29-1 | few | - | TRBJ2-5
CASSPGTTEQFF | TGTGCCAGCAGCCCAGGGACTACCGAGCAGTTCTTC | 12 | TRBV12-3/TRBV12-4 | - | TRBD2 | TRBJ2-1
CATAHEVAGELFF | TGTGCCACCGCGCACGAGGTTGCCGGGGAGCTGTTTTTT | 13 | TRBV24-1 | - | - | TRBJ2-2
CASNGRGPDNSPLHF | TGTGCCAGCAACGGCCGGGGCCCCGATAATTCACCCCTCCACTTT | 15 | TRBV28 | - | - | TRBJ1-6
CASSLGTGFRNSPLHF | TGTGCCAGCAGTTTAGGGACAGGGTTTAGGAATTCACCCCTCCACTTT | 16 | TRBV12-3/TRBV12-4 | few | TRBD1 | TRBJ1-6
CASSSTGQLNTGELFF | TGTGCCAGCAGCTCCACGGGACAGCTGAACACCGGGGAGCTGTTTTTT | 16 | TRBV7-9 | - | TRBD1 | TRBJ2-2
CASSPPIVEQFF | TGTGCCAGCAGCCCCCCAATAGTTGAGCAGTTCTTC | 12 | TRBV7-2 | few | - | TRBJ2-1
CATSDTISGRDGEQFF | TGTGCCACCAGTGATACCATAAGCGGGAGGGACGGTGAGCAGTTCTTC | 16 | TRBV24-1 | few | TRBD2 | TRBJ2-1
CASSVVGGGTLDEQFF | TGTGCCAGCAGCGTAGTCGGGGGGGGAACGCTCGATGAGCAGTTCTTC | 16 | TRBV9 | - | TRBD2 | TRBJ2-1
CASSPRPQGWDEQYF | TGTGCCAGCAGCCCGCGGCCTCAAGGGTGGGACGAGCAGTACTTC | 15 | TRBV13 | - | - | TRBJ2-7
CASSPTGGDNTGELFF | TGTGCCAGCAGCCCGACAGGGGGGGATAACACCGGGGAGCTGTTTTTT | 16 | TRBV7-3 | many | TRBD1 | TRBJ2-2
CSARSLGRAEAFF | TGCAGTGCTAGATCTTTGGGCAGGGCTGAAGCTTTCTTT | 13 | TRBV20-1 | - | - | TRBJ1-1
CSALRLDEQYF | TGCAGCGCCCTGAGGCTCGATGAGCAGTACTTC | 11 | TRBV29-1 | few | - | TRBJ2-7
CASSRGVVTGEEKLFF | TGCGCCAGCAGCAGGGGCGTTGTGACAGGGGAAGAAAAACTGTTTTTT | 16 | TRBV5-1 | few | TRBD1 | TRBJ1-4
CASSSLRDTEAFF | TGCGCCAGCAGCTCCCTTAGGGACACTGAAGCTTTCTTT | 13 | TRBV5-1 | - | - | TRBJ1-1
CSARLRGGSDTQYF | TGCAGTGCTAGATTGCGGGGGGGATCAGATACGCAGTATTTT | 14 | TRBV20-1 | - | TRBD2 | TRBJ2-3
CASSPAITDTQYF | TGTGCCAGCAGCCCGGCTATCACAGATACGCAGTATTTT | 13 | TRBV11-2 | - | - | TRBJ2-3
CASSGYGLAGSTDTQYF | TGTGCCAGCAGTGGATATGGACTAGCGGGAAGCACAGATACGCAGTATTTT | 17 | TRBV25-1 | few | TRBD2 | TRBJ2-3
CASSLGVANEQFF | TGTGCCAGCAGCTTAGGGGTAGCTAATGAGCAGTTCTTC | 13 | TRBV7-3 | - | - | TRBJ2-1
CASSLRKRSDTQYF | TGTGCCAGCAGCTTAAGGAAGCGGTCAGATACGCAGTATTTT | 14 | TRBV11-2 | - | - | TRBJ2-3
CASSSWTSGGHTQYF | TGTGCCAGCAGCTCCTGGACTAGCGGGGGGCATACGCAGTATTTT | 15 | TRBV7-8 | few | TRBD2 | TRBJ2-3
CATSDRTGAQETQYF | TGTGCCACCAGTGACCGGACAGGGGCCCAAGAGACCCAGTACTTC | 15 | TRBV24-1 | - | TRBD1 | TRBJ2-5
CASSFLGGKGYEQYF | TGTGCCAGCAGCTTCTTAGGGGGGAAAGGCTACGAGCAGTACTTC | 15 | TRBV11-2 | few | - | TRBJ2-7
CASSFVGSDTQYF | TGCGCCAGCAGCTTCGTGGGGTCGGATACGCAGTATTTT | 13 | TRBV5-1 | - | - | TRBJ2-3
CASSLAGLATGRDTQYF | TGTGCCAGCAGCTTAGCAGGACTAGCGACCGGAAGAGATACGCAGTATTTT | 17 | TRBV7-8 | few | TRBD2 | TRBJ2-3
CSARDEGGSYEQYF | TGCAGTGCTAGAGATGAAGGAGGCTCCTACGAGCAGTACTTC | 14 | TRBV20-1 | few | - | TRBJ2-7
CASSPGTGPRAFF | TGTGCCAGCAGCCCGGGGACAGGACCGAGAGCTTTCTTT | 13 | TRBV7-3 | - | TRBD1 | TRBJ1-1
CASSPILTSGGYEQYF | TGTGCCAGCAGCCCCATCCTGACTAGCGGGGGCTACGAGCAGTACTTC | 16 | TRBV4-2 | - | TRBD2 | TRBJ2-7
CASRRSVSTDTQYF | TGTGCCAGCAGGAGGAGCGTTAGCACAGATACGCAGTATTTT | 14 | TRBV2 | - | - | TRBJ2-3
CSASVQRGGNEQYF | TGCAGTGCTAGCGTCCAGCGGGGGGGAAACGAGCAGTACTTC | 14 | TRBV20-1 | - | TRBD2 | TRBJ2-7
CATSRDRGEANEQFF | TGTGCCACCAGCAGAGATCGCGGGGAGGCTAATGAGCAGTTCTTC | 15 | TRBV15 | few | - | TRBJ2-1
CASSPRAGGQPQHF | TGCGCCAGCAGCCCGAGGGCAGGGGGCCAGCCCCAGCATTTT | 14 | TRBV5-1 | - | TRBD1 | TRBJ1-5
CATSVTGGTYNSPLHF | TGTGCCACCTCAGTAACAGGGGGGACCTATAATTCACCCCTCCACTTT | 16 | TRBV27 | - | TRBD1 | TRBJ1-6
CASSQGAGGYNEQFF | TGCGCCAGCAGCCAAGGGGCGGGAGGGTACAATGAGCAGTTCTTC | 15 | TRBV4-3 | few | TRBD2 | TRBJ2-1